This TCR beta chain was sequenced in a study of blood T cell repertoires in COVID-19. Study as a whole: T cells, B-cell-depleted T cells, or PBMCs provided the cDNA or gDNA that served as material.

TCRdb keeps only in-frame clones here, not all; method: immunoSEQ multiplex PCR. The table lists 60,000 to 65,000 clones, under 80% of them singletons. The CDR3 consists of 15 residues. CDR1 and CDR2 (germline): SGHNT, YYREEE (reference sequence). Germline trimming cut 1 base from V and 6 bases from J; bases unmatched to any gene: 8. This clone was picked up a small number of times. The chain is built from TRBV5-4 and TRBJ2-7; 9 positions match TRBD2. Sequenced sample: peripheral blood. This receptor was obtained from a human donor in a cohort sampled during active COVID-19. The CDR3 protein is CASSLMAGGLGEQYF. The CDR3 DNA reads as TGTGCCAGCAGCTTGATGGCGGGGGGGCTGGGCGAGCAGTACTTC.